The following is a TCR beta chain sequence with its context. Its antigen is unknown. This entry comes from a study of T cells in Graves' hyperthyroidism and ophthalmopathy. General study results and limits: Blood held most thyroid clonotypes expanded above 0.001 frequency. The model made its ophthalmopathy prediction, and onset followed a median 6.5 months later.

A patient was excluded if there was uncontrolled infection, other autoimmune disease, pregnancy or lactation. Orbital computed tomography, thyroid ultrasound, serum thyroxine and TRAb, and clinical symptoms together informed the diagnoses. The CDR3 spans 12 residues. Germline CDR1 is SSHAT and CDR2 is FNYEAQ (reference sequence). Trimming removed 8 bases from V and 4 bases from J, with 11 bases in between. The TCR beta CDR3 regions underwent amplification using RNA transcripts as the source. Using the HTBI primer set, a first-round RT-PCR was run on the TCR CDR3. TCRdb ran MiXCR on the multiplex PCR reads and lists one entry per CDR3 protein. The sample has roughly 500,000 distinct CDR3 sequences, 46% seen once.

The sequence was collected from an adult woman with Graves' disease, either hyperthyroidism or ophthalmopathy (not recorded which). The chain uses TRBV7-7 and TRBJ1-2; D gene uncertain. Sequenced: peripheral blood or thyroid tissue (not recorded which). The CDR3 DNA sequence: TGTGCCAGCCGGTATGAAGCCTATGGCTACACCTTC. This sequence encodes CASRYEAYGYTF.